This record looks at one TCR beta chain sequence and its context. Its antigen has not been determined. It has no much larger one-base neighbor in the sample; base qualities were not kept. Libraries came from the immunoSEQ multiplex PCR assay. As stored in TCRdb, this immuneACCESS dataset retains in-frame rearrangements with V and J assigned. A fraction of the clones does not appear; measured against another copy, unresolved V genes explain less than half of the discrepancy, and the remainder lacks a known reason. In this sample the table shows 700,000 to 750,000 clones, 80% to 90% of which occur a single time. Around 0.0099% of the sample is in the top ten clones. This sample was included in a study of shared T cell receptors in the human thymus listed by TCRdb under 2021. As for the study more broadly: The study investigated the way shared, self-reactive T-cell receptor alpha chains are produced in the human thymus.

The trim is 5 bases for V and 5 bases for J, with a gap of 28 bases between the germline ends. CDR1 and CDR2, per the germline V gene, are SGHTA and FQGNSA. Spanning cysteine to phenylalanine, the CDR3 consists of 19 amino acids. Of the read, only the CDR3 DNA is kept; its 57 bases are in frame from base 1. These data also formed part of another study, on human thymus T cells. The second study's authors report: Immunologically healthy infants undergoing open corrective cardiac surgery for congenital heart defects in Finland were used as donors. Thymus tissue was collected as surgical resects that were removed during corrective cardiac surgery. Biased V and J gene segment usage appeared to be present in both thymic and peripheral blood repertoires. Highly overlapping thymic TCR repertoires among unrelated individuals were reported in the related research. The study characterized TCR alpha and beta repertoires from eight infant thymus samples and a few related peripheral blood samples. Donor ages ranged from roughly 7 to 250 days, and the cohort comprised about six male and two female infants. Thymocytes were freed from the tissue by mechanical means and kept at -70 degrees C as pellets of roughly 9-30 million cells. A QIAsymphony instrument was used to extract genomic DNA from the frozen cell pellets. Using the immunoSEQ multiplex PCR assay, the TCRB and TCRAD loci were amplified from a standardized quantity of quality-controlled genomic DNA. Amplicons spanned the V(D)J region at a length sufficient to cover the CDR3 and identify V and J genes. The commercial immunoSEQ service was used to sequence amplicons on an Illumina platform. Corrections for primer bias and sequencing errors followed previously described methods, while TCRAD and TCRB definitions were based on the IMGT database. The repertoires were analysed using immunoSEQ Analyzer 3.0 and VDJTools for basic statistics, V/J segment usage, diversity estimates, rarefaction and pairwise overlap. To estimate diversity, the Chao1, ChaoE, Efron-Thisted, Shannon and inverse Simpson indices were applied, and diversity was also estimated on datasets down-sampled to the smallest sample. Repertoire overlap was assessed by strict matching of CDR3 nucleotide sequence, V gene and J gene, and clustering was done by Jaccard-based multidimensional scaling. Thymus samples yielded on average roughly 800,000 unique TCRB clonotypes, compared with 75,000 to 100,000 from blood samples.

This TCR derives from a girl under three years old with a congenital heart defect. Donor details come from another sample of the same person, matched by shared clones. The sequenced sample consisted of thymocytes. Recombination connected TRBV7-2 to TRBJ2-1, and possibly TRBD1, on 6 matching bases. The DNA sequence follows: TGTGCCAGCAGCCCATTCACCCCGAGGGGCAGGGGATTAAACAATGAGCAGTTCTTC. Protein translation: CASSPFTPRGRGLNNEQFF. The CDR3 plus the reference TRBV7-2 and TRBJ2-1 genes for the other parts give the full variable domain: GAGVSQSPSNKVTEKGKDVELRCDPISGHTALYWYRQSLGQGLEFLIYFQGNSAPDKSGLPSDRFSAERTGGSVSTLTIQRTQQEDSAVYLCASSPFTPRGRGLNNEQFFGPGTRLTVL.